One and the same sample provided the 6 T cell receptor beta chains below, sequenced in a study of blood T cell repertoires in COVID-19. Clones were sequenced by immunoSEQ multiplex PCR, and TCRdb holds only the in-frame ones, with some missing. This sample has 150,000 or so clones, with 85% to 90% found just once. Sequencing was performed on peripheral blood. The receptors originated from a human donor in a cohort sampled during active COVID-19.

This chain links TRBV24-1 with TRBJ2-2; perhaps TRBD1 as D (6 bases). The CDR3 runs to 14 residues. Germline V gives CDR1 KGHDR, CDR2 SFDVKD. V lost 8 bases to trimming and J lost 0 bases, with 9 bases between them. CDR3 bases: TGTGCCACCACCTCAGGGGCGAACACCGGGGAGCTGTTTTTT. Encoded protein: CATTSGANTGELFF.

This clone was seen only a few times. The chain uses TRBV19 and TRBJ2-1, with D maybe TRBD2 (6 bases). This CDR3 comprises 20 residues. Per the germline V gene, CDR1 is LNHDA and CDR2 is SQIVND (reference sequence). V lost 5 bases and J lost 7, with 33 bases in between. CDR3 loop: CASSLDGPIWETSVGNEQFF. DNA of the CDR3: TGTGCCAGTAGTCTCGATGGCCCGATATGGGAGACTAGTGTGGGGAATGAGCAGTTCTTC.

This chain links TRBV7-2 with TRBJ1-5; TRBD1 might be the D (6 bases). Germline-derived CDR1 and CDR2 are SGHTA and FQGNSA. Trimming left V 1 base short and J 5 bases short, with 9 bases between. The CDR3 is 14 amino acids. The CDR3 nucleotides read TGTGCCAGCAGCTTAGATTACAGGGATCAGCCCCAGCATTTT. Protein product: CASSLDYRDQPQHF.

V gene TRBV20-1 combines with J gene TRBJ2-1, with D possibly being TRBD2 (5 bases). Trimming took 3 bases from V and 1 from J, leaving 7 bases between them. Looked up from germline, CDR1 is DFQATT and CDR2 is SNEGSKA (reference sequence). The CDR3 extends over 13 amino acids. The CDR3: CSASLASYNEQFF. The CDR3 DNA reads TGCAGTGCTAGTCTAGCTTCCTACAATGAGCAGTTCTTC.

The chain employs TRBV6-2 or TRBV6-3 and TRBJ2-5; possibly TRBD2 for D (7 bases). This CDR3 is 16 amino acids long. Germline lookup yields CDR1 MNHEY and CDR2 SVGEGT. The V gene lost 2 bases and the J gene lost 0 bases, with 13 bases spanning the gap. The CDR3 protein is CASSYLQGGDQETQYF. CDR3 DNA sequence: TGTGCCAGCAGTTACCTTCAAGGGGGGGACCAAGAGACCCAGTACTTC.

The chain carries TRBV9 and TRBJ2-1, with a tentative D call TRBD1 (5 bases). The CDR3 is 16 amino acids. V lost 0 bases and J lost 0, with 10 bases in between. Germline CDR1 reads SGDLS; CDR2 reads YYNGEE. The CDR3 region is CASSVGNRRSYNEQFF. CDR3 coding DNA: TGTGCCAGCAGCGTAGGGAACAGGCGCTCCTACAATGAGCAGTTCTTC.